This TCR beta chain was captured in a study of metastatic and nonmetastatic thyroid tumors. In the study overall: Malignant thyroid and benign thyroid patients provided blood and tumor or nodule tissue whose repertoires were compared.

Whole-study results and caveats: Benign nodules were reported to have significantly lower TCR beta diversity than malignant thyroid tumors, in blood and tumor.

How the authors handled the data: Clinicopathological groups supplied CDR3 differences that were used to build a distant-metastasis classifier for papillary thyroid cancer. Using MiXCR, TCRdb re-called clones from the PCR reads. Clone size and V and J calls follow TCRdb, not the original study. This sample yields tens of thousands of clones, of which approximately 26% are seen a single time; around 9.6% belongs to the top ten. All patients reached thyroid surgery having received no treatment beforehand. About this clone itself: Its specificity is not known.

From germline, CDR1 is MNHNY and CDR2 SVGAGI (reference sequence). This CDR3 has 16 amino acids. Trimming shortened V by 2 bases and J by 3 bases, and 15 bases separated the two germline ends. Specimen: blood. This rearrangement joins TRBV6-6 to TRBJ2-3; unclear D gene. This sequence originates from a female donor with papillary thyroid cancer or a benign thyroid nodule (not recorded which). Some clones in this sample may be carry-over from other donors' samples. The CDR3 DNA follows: TGTGCCAGCAGTTACCTCGCAGATCGGTGGACAGATACGCAGTATTTT. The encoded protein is CASSYLADRWTDTQYF.